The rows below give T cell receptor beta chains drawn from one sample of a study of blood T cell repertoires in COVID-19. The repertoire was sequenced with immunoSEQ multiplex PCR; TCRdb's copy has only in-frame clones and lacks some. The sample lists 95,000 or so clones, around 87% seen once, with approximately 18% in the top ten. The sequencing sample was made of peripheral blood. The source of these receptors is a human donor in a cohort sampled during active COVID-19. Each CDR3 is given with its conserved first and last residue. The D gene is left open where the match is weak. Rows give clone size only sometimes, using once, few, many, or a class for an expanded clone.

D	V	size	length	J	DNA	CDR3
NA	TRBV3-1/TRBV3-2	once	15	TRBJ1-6	TGTGCCAGCAGCCAAGATACGGTCCGGGGGTTACCCCTCCACTTT	CASSQDTVRGLPLHF
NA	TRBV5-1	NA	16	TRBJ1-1	TGCGCCAGCAGCTTGGATCCAGGGCTACCGAACACTGAAGCTTTCTTT	CASSLDPGLPNTEAFF
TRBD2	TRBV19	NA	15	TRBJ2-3	TGTGCCAGTTCTAGCGGGGGCCCTAGCACAGATACGCAGTATTTT	CASSSGGPSTDTQYF
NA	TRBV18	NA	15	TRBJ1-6	TGTGCCAGCTCACGACAAGGCCCGGGGAATTCACCCCTCCACTTT	CASSRQGPGNSPLHF
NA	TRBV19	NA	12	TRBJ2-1	TGTGCCAGTATATCGGTTTTAGATGAGCAGTTCTTC	CASISVLDEQFF
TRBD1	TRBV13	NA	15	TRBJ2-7	TGTGCCAGCAGCGGAAGGGGGCCTTCAACCTACGAGCAGTACTTC	CASSGRGPSTYEQYF
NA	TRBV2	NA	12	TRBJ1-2	TGTGCCAGTACCGTGGGCCGGGGTGGCTACACCTTC	CASTVGRGGYTF
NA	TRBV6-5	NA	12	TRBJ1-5	TGTGCCAGCAGTAACCAGGGCCAGCCCCAGCATTTT	CASSNQGQPQHF
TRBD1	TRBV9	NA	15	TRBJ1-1	TGTGCCAGCAGCGTTCGACCGGGACAGGGCACTGAAGCTTTCTTT	CASSVRPGQGTEAFF
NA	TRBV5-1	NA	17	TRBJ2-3	TGCGCCAGCAGCTTGAGCCCCCAGGGACTCCGCACAGATACGCAGTATTTT	CASSLSPQGLRTDTQYF
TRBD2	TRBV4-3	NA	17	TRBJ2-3	TGCGCCAGCAGCCAAGATTGGAGTAGCGGGGGCACAGATACGCAGTATTTT	CASSQDWSSGGTDTQYF
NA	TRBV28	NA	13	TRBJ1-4	TGTGCCAGCCTCACCCCGGGTTACGAAAAACTGTTTTTT	CASLTPGYEKLFF
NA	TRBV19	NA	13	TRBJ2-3	TGTGCCAGTAAGGAGAGGGACACAGATACGCAGTATTTT	CASKERDTDTQYF
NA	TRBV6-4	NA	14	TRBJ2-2	TGTGCCAGCAGTGACTCGACACACACCGGGGAGCTGTTTTTT	CASSDSTHTGELFF
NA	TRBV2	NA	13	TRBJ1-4	TGTGCCAGCAGTTATGGGAGAGAAGAAAAACTGTTTTTT	CASSYGREEKLFF
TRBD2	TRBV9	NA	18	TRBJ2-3	TGTGCCAGCAGCGTCGGACTAGCGGGGGCTACTAGGTCCGATACGCAGTATTTT	CASSVGLAGATRSDTQYF
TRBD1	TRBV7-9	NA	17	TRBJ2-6	TGTGCCAGCAGCCCCCGGACAGGGGAAGCAGGGGCCAACGTCCTGACTTTC	CASSPRTGEAGANVLTF
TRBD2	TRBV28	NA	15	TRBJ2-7	TGTGCCAGCAGTCCCCGGGGGGAATCTGTCTACGAGCAGTACTTC	CASSPRGESVYEQYF
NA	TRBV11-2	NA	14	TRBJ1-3	TGTGCCAGCAGCTTGGGGGGGTCGTTGGACACCATATATTTT	CASSLGGSLDTIYF
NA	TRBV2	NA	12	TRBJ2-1	TGTGCCAGCAGCCCAGGGATCAATGAGCAGTTCTTC	CASSPGINEQFF
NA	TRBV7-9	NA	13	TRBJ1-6	TGTGCCAGCAGCAACCGGGATGATTCACCCCTCCACTTT	CASSNRDDSPLHF
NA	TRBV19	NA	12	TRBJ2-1	TGTGCCAGTAGTAACATTTACAATGAGCAGTTCTTC	CASSNIYNEQFF
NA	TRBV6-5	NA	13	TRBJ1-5	TGTGCCGGCAAGACGGGTAGCAATCAGCCCCAGCATTTT	CAGKTGSNQPQHF
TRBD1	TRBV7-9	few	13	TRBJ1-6	TGTGCCAGCAGGCGTACAGGGGATTCACCCCTCCACTTT	CASRRTGDSPLHF
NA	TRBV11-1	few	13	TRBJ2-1	TGTGCCAGCAGCTACGGGAATAACAATGAGCAGTTCTTC	CASSYGNNNEQFF
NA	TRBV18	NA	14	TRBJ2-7	TGTGCCAGCTCCGAAGCGGCGGTCGGCTACGAGCAGTACTTC	CASSEAAVGYEQYF
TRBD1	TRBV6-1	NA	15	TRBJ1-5	TGTGCCAGCAGTGAGAGGGGGCCCCGGGGGCAGCCCCAGCATTTT	CASSERGPRGQPQHF
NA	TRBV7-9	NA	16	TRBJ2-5	NA	CASSRGFGPGAETQYF
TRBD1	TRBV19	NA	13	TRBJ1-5	TGTGCCAGTAGGGGACAGCTTAATCAGCCCCAGCATTTT	CASRGQLNQPQHF
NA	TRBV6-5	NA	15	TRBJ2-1	TGTGCCAGCAGGGGGAGTTCCTTCTCCTACAATGAGCAGTTCTTC	CASRGSSFSYNEQFF
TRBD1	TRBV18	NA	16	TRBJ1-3	TGTGCCAGCTCACCACGGCAGGGGGAATCTGGAAACACCATATATTTT	CASSPRQGESGNTIYF
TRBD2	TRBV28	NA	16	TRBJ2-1	TGTGCCAGCAGCCCCGGGGGGGCCGGTTTTTACAATGAGCAGTTCTTC	CASSPGGAGFYNEQFF
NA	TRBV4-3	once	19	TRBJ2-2	TGCGCCAGCAGCCCCCTTCCGATCTGGTCAGGGAGGGGGAACGGGGAGCTGTTTTTT	CASSPLPIWSGRGNGELFF
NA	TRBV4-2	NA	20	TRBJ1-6	TGTGCCAGCAGCCGCGGGACTCAGGGTCCCGAGAGCTCCTATAATTCACCCCTCCACTTT	CASSRGTQGPESSYNSPLHF
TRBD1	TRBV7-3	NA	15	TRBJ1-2	TGTGCCAGCAGCTTAACTCAGGGGGCAAGCTATGGCTACACCTTC	CASSLTQGASYGYTF